Listed below are T cell receptor beta chains from one sample, sequenced in a study of blood T cell repertoires in COVID-19. The method was immunoSEQ multiplex PCR; TCRdb's version includes in-frame clones alone and lacks a portion of them. The table records 250,000 to 300,000 clones, 70% to 90% of them present only once. The sample taken for sequencing was PBMCs or T cells enriched from blood (not recorded which). These receptors were taken from a woman in her forties or fifties who had been exposed to COVID-19. CDR3s include the opening cysteine and the closing phenylalanine or tryptophan. D genes are given only for firm matches. Some rows have no size entry. The others give once, few or many, or a class for an expanded clone.

j_gene | abundance | v_gene | d_gene | CDR3aa | CDR3nt
TRBJ1-4 | once | TRBV10-1 | TRBD1 | CASSERGLRNEKLFF | TGCGCCAGCAGCGAGAGGGGGCTCCGGAATGAAAAACTGTTTTTT
TRBJ2-7 | NA | TRBV7-2 | TRBD1 | CASSRVTGTPYEQYF | TGTGCCAGCAGCAGGGTGACAGGGACCCCCTACGAGCAGTACTTC
TRBJ2-7 | NA | TRBV28 | NA | CASSPAGGTYEQYF | TGTGCCAGCAGCCCCGCCGGCGGCACCTACGAGCAGTACTTC
TRBJ1-2 | NA | TRBV5-1 | TRBD1 | CASSLEGTGFVYGYTF | TGCGCCAGCAGCTTGGAAGGGACAGGGTTTGTATATGGCTACACCTTC
TRBJ2-1 | NA | TRBV5-1 | NA | CASSSNSYNEQFF | TGCGCCAGTTCTTCTAACTCCTACAATGAGCAGTTCTTC
TRBJ1-2 | NA | TRBV19 | NA | CASSPRSRNYGYTF | TGTGCCAGTAGTCCTCGGAGTCGGAACTATGGCTACACCTTC
TRBJ1-2 | once | TRBV7-3 | NA | CASSAGTNYGYTF | TGTGCCAGCAGCGCCGGGACAAACTATGGCTACACCTTC
TRBJ2-3 | NA | TRBV19 | NA | CASSIWQATDTQYF | TGTGCCAGTAGTATCTGGCAGGCCACAGATACGCAGTATTTT
TRBJ1-2 | few | TRBV3-1/TRBV3-2 | NA | CASSYGIHDGYTF | TGTGCCAGCAGCTACGGGATACACGATGGCTACACCTTC
TRBJ1-1 | NA | TRBV18 | NA | CASSSDSANTEAFF | TGTGCCAGCTCATCGGACAGTGCGAACACTGAAGCTTTCTTT
TRBJ1-2 | NA | TRBV5-8 | NA | CASSLDRDYGYTF | TGTGCCAGCAGCTTGGACAGAGACTATGGCTACACCTTC
TRBJ2-1 | NA | TRBV5-8 | NA | CASSWSSWSAEQFF | TGTGCCAGCAGCTGGAGTAGCTGGTCGGCTGAGCAGTTCTTC
TRBJ2-5 | once | TRBV19 | TRBD1 | CASSIDLRGETQYF | TGTGCCAGTAGTATAGATCTCAGGGGGGAGACCCAGTACTTC
TRBJ1-2 | NA | TRBV5-6 | NA | CASSLYLGSGGYTF | TGTGCCAGCAGCTTGTATTTAGGCAGCGGCGGCTACACCTTC
TRBJ1-1 | NA | TRBV6-2/TRBV6-3 | TRBD1 | CASSYGTGTEAFF | TGTGCCAGCAGTTACGGGACAGGGACTGAAGCTTTCTTT
TRBJ2-2 | NA | TRBV28 | TRBD1 | CASLRDRSTGELFF | TGTGCCAGTCTCCGGGACAGAAGCACCGGGGAGCTGTTTTTT
TRBJ1-1 | NA | TRBV28 | NA | CASSLIDVRNTEAFF | TGTGCCAGCAGTCTAATAGATGTGAGGAACACTGAAGCTTTCTTT
TRBJ2-7 | NA | TRBV27 | TRBD2 | CASSRSGGIYEQYF | TGTGCCAGCAGTCGTAGCGGGGGGATCTACGAGCAGTACTTC